The 23 T cell receptor beta chains below all came from one sample that was sequenced in a study of shared clonotypes between healthy human individuals. TCRdb keeps only in-frame clones here, not all; method: immunoSEQ multiplex PCR. The data show about 520,000 clones, with more than 95% seen just once and about 0.067% held by the top ten. Sequencing input: naive CD4+ T cells sorted from blood. Indicated subset: CD45RA+ positively selected. The receptors here all came from a woman aged 30 to 39 in good health.

The gene calls are TRBV28 and TRBJ1-1; D unresolved. V lost 3 bases and J lost 1, with 6 bases in between. The length of the CDR3 is 13 residues. Germline V lookup: CDR1 MDHEN, CDR2 SYDVKM. CDR3 sequence: CASSFVSNTEAFF. CDR3 DNA: TGTGCCAGCAGTTTTGTGTCGAACACTGAAGCTTTCTTT.

The chain combines TRBV13 with TRBJ2-7; 12 bases align to TRBD2. This CDR3 has 15 amino acids. CDR1 and CDR2 (germline): PRHDT, FYEKMQ (reference sequence). V shed 5 bases, J shed 5 bases, and the junction held 7 bases outside the gene matches. The DNA for the CDR3 is TGTGCCAGCAGCGATCCACTAGCGGGGGGCGACGAGCAGTACTTC. Protein sequence: CASSDPLAGGDEQYF. The whole variable domain, remainder taken from reference TRBV13 and TRBJ2-7, is AAGVIQSPRHLIKEKRETATLKCYPIPRHDTVYWYQQGPGQDPQFLISFYEKMQSDKGSIPDRFSAQQFSDYHSELNMSSLELGDSALYFCASSDPLAGGDEQYFGPGTRLTVT.

Details on this clone: This CDR3 is also generated by other DNA sequences in the sample. The chain employs TRBV19 and TRBJ2-7; the match to TRBD1 covers 8 bases. The J segment lost 3 bases and the V segment lost 5 bases, leaving 3 bases of the junction unmatched. This CDR3 has 13 amino acids. Germline V gene sequence: CDR1 LNHDA, CDR2 SQIVND (reference sequence). CDR3 DNA sequence: TGTGCCAGTAGTGCGGGACAGGTCTACGAGCAGTACTTC. Translated, it gives CASSAGQVYEQYF.

J is TRBJ1-1 and V is TRBV19; TRBD1 agrees at 10 bases. With 10 bases clipped from V and 2 bases from J, the junction kept 4 bases outside the gene matches. Looked up from germline, CDR1 is LNHDA and CDR2 is SQIVND (reference sequence). The CDR3 covers 13 residues. CDR3 sequence reads: CATSTGGNTEAFF. CDR3 DNA sequence: TGTGCCACTTCGACAGGGGGCAACACTGAAGCTTTCTTT.

The chain is built from TRBV4-1 and TRBJ1-6; no clear D. The CDR3 sequence is 14 residues long. Germline V gene sequence: CDR1 MGHRA, CDR2 YSYEKL. V gave up 4 bases and J gave up 13 bases, with 17 bases separating them. CDR3 in amino acids: CASSPLGGLGPLHF. In nucleotides, the CDR3 is TGCGCCAGCAGCCCTCTTGGTGGTTTGGGTCCCCTCCACTTT.

The rearrangement links TRBV4-1 to TRBJ1-3, with TRBD1 as a possible D gene (6 bases). This CDR3 comprises 16 residues. The V end lost 0 bases, the J end lost 0 bases, and 9 bases lay between the germline ends. Germline V gene sequence: CDR1 MGHRA, CDR2 YSYEKL. In DNA, the CDR3 is TGCGCCAGCAGCCAAGATCAGGGGTTCTCTGGAAACACCATATATTTT. Amino acids: CASSQDQGFSGNTIYF.

Details on this clone: The sample has other DNA sequences that encode this CDR3 too. This chain connects TRBV19 to TRBJ2-1, with 10 nucleotides matching TRBD2. V gave up 3 bases and J gave up 5 bases; unmatched junction bases: 4. This CDR3 contains 15 residues. Germline V gives CDR1 LNHDA, CDR2 SQIVND (reference sequence). The CDR3 DNA sequence: TGTGCCAGTAGTATCCGACTAGCGGGCAACAATGAGCAGTTCTTC. This gives the protein CASSIRLAGNNEQFF.

This chain links TRBV28 with TRBJ2-7; either TRBD1 or TRBD2 may fit D (5 bases each). Trimming took off 7 bases at V and 6 bases at J, with 22 bases between the two ends. The V gene's germline CDR1 is MDHEN and CDR2 SYDVKM. The CDR3 is 15 residues long. The CDR3 DNA follows: TGTGCCAGCACACGACCGGGACCTATACCTGGCGAGCAGTACTTC. Amino acid sequence: CASTRPGPIPGEQYF.

V usage is TRBV6-6 and J usage is TRBJ2-7, with TRBD1 matching 9 bases. CDR1 is MNHNY, CDR2 SVGAGI, per germline (reference sequence). Unmatched junction bases numbered 4, after V lost 2 bases and J lost 2 bases. The CDR3 spans 15 residues. The CDR3 region is CASSYDRGVTYEQYF. The DNA of the CDR3 is TGTGCCAGCAGTTACGACAGGGGGGTAACCTACGAGCAGTACTTC.

The chain's CDR3 is CASRYDRASIQYF. The CDR3 DNA reads TGTGCCAGCAGATATGACAGGGCCTCCATTCAGTACTTC. The chain is built from TRBV6-6 and TRBJ2-4; the match to TRBD1 covers 7 bases. Losses at the gene ends were 6 bases for V and 9 bases for J; bases not matched to a gene: 8. CDR1 MNHNY and CDR2 SVGAGI come from the germline V gene (reference sequence). This CDR3 has 13 amino acids.

As concerns this clone: One end of the junction does not line up with germline, which may come from a read error. The gene calls are TRBV7-9 and TRBJ2-3, with a tentative D call TRBD1 (7 bases). From germline, CDR1 is SEHNR and CDR2 FQNEAQ (reference sequence). The CDR3 loop spans 15 amino acids. The CDR3 DNA is TGTGCCAGCAGCCAGGGGGAGGCAGGAACAGATACGCAGTACTTT. Protein sequence: CASSQGEAGTDTQYF.

The V gene is TRBV11-2, the J gene TRBJ2-1, with 10 bases matching TRBD2. Germline V gene sequence: CDR1 SGHAT, CDR2 FQNNGV. J gave up 0 bases and V 5 bases, and 13 bases lay outside the gene matches. The CDR3 spans 19 residues. This CDR3 reads CASSTPTSGRYLSYNEQFF. In DNA form, the CDR3 reads TGTGCCAGCAGCACTCCGACTAGCGGGCGTTACCTCTCCTACAATGAGCAGTTCTTC. The entire variable domain, with the rest obtained from reference TRBV11-2 and TRBJ2-1, is as follows: EAGVAQSPRYKIIEKRQSVAFWCNPISGHATLYWYQQILGQGPKLLIQFQNNGVVDDSQLPKDRFSAERLKGVDSTLKIQPAKLEDSAVYLCASSTPTSGRYLSYNEQFFGPGTRLTVL.

J is TRBJ2-2 and V is TRBV4-1, with TRBD2 matching over 7 bases. V was clipped by 8 bases and J by 5 bases; unmatched bases: 8. Germline values: CDR1 MGHRA, CDR2 YSYEKL. The CDR3 has 14 amino acids. CDR3 sequence: CASHERGKTGELFF. The CDR3 DNA is TGCGCCAGCCACGAGCGGGGCAAGACCGGGGAGCTGTTTTTT.

This clone was recorded once. J is TRBJ2-3 and V is TRBV11-2; tentatively, D is TRBD1 (5 bases). The V end was cut by 1 base, the J end by 4 bases, with 12 bases between. This CDR3 has 15 amino acids. Germline V CDR1 and CDR2: SGHAT, FQNNGV. In nucleotides, the CDR3 is TGTGCCAGCAGCTTAGCAGGTCAGGGCGCAGATACGCAGTATTTT. Translated: CASSLAGQGADTQYF.

In this sample, this clone turned up once. This chain uses TRBV6-1 with TRBJ1-1; 8 positions agree with TRBD1. The CDR3 runs 14 residues. After removal of 10 bases from V and 3 bases from J, the junction contained 10 bases not matched to a gene. Germline lookup yields CDR1 MNHNS and CDR2 SASEGT. The CDR3 nucleotides are TGTGCCAACAAGAAGACAGGGGTGGACACTGAAGCTTTCTTT. Translation: CANKKTGVDTEAFF.

The CDR3 reads CSVMGVRTGELFF. CDR3 bases: TGCAGCGTCATGGGAGTTAGGACCGGGGAGCTGTTTTTT. This chain joins TRBV29-1 and TRBJ2-2; tentative D call: TRBD2 (5 bases). The CDR3 covers 13 residues. Germline V gene sequence: CDR1 SQVTM, CDR2 ANQGSEA. Trimming left V 6 bases short and J 5 bases short, with 13 bases between.

V usage is TRBV5-1 and J usage is TRBJ2-7, with TRBD2 as a possible D gene (6 bases). The CDR3 is 15 residues long. Germline V gene data show CDR1 as SGHRS and CDR2 as YFSETQ. V gave up 0 bases and J gave up 0 bases, with 10 bases separating them. CDR3 sequence: CASSLDAGYSYEQYF. The DNA for the CDR3 is TGCGCCAGCAGCTTGGATGCGGGATACTCCTACGAGCAGTACTTC. Complete variable domain (other parts from reference TRBV5-1 and TRBJ2-7): KAGVTQTPRYLIKTRGQQVTLSCSPISGHRSVSWYQQTPGQGLQFLFEYFSETQRNKGNFPGRFSGRQFSNSRSEMNVSTLELGDSALYLCASSLDAGYSYEQYFGPGTRLTVT.

V gene TRBV7-6 combines with J gene TRBJ2-1; a possible D gene is TRBD2 (6 bases). CDR3 size: 16 residues. The germline CDR1 and CDR2 sequences are SGHVS and FNYEAQ. Trimming stripped 5 bases from V and 2 bases from J, with 16 bases between. The CDR3 reads CASSTRGLSTYNEQFF. The DNA of the CDR3 is TGTGCCAGCAGCACCCGGGGACTTAGCACCTACAATGAGCAGTTCTTC.

The genes are TRBV19 and TRBJ1-1; possibly TRBD1 for D (6 bases). Per germline, CDR1 LNHDA and CDR2 SQIVND (reference sequence). V was trimmed by 3 bases and J by 5 bases, leaving 13 bases between them. The CDR3 sequence is 14 residues long. CDR3 bases: TGTGCCAGTAGTATGAACCAGGGGACGACTGAAGCTTTCTTT. It yields the protein CASSMNQGTTEAFF.

DNA for the CDR3: TGTGCCAGCTCACGAGCCTACCGGGACTACCCATCGCCCTCCAATGAGCAGTTCTTC. Protein sequence: CASSRAYRDYPSPSNEQFF. The gene calls are TRBV18 and TRBJ2-1, with 7 bases fitting TRBD2. After removal of 4 bases from V and 6 bases from J, the junction contained 21 bases not matched to a gene. This CDR3 has 19 residues. Germline CDR1 and CDR2: KGHSH and LQKENI.

This clone was seen once. The J gene is TRBJ2-2, the V gene TRBV25-1; the match to TRBD2 covers 7 bases. The CDR3 has 16 residues. Trimming at V came to 3 bases and at J to 5 bases, leaving 9 bases not matched to a gene. The germline V gene has CDR1 MGHDK and CDR2 SYGVNS. The CDR3 sequence: CASSDGRTRGTGELFF. The DNA for the CDR3 is TGTGCCAGCAGTGACGGAAGGACTAGGGGTACCGGGGAGCTGTTTTTT.

The rearrangement joins TRBV5-6 to TRBJ2-1, with 10 positions matching TRBD2. V gave up 1 base and J gave up 6 bases; unmatched junction bases: 4. The CDR3 is 15 amino acids. Germline V gene lookup returns CDR1 SGHDT and CDR2 YYEEEE. CDR3 in amino acids: CASSLWLAGANEQFF. CDR3 coding DNA: TGTGCCAGCAGCTTGTGGCTAGCGGGAGCCAATGAGCAGTTCTTC.

The genes are TRBV5-1 and TRBJ2-1; 8 bases are a match to TRBD2. Germline trimming cut 3 bases from V and 8 bases from J; bases unmatched to any gene: 19. The germline V gene has CDR1 SGHRS and CDR2 YFSETQ. The CDR3 has 18 amino acids. CDR3 nucleotide sequence: TGCGCCAGCAGCTGGCTATCCCTTGGCCAGCGGGAGAACCATGAGCAGTTCTTC. This gives the protein CASSWLSLGQRENHEQFF.